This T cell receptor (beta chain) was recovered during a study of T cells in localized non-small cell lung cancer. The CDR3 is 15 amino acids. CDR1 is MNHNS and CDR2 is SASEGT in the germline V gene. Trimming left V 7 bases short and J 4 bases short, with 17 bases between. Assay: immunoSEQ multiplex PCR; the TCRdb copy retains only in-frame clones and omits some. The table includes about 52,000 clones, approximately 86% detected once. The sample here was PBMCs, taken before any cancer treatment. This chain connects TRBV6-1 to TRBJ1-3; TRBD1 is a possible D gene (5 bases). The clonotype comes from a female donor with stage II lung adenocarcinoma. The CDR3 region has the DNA TGTGCCAGCATCTCCCCCGGGACTCTAGGAAACACCATATATTTT. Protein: CASISPGTLGNTIYF.